The TCR beta chain under discussion was sequenced for a study of technical replicates of blood from a few donors. Only in-frame clones appear in the TCRdb table, and some are missing; sequencing was by immunoSEQ multiplex PCR. Here the sample spans under 85,000 clones, approximately 92% being singletons. Germline assignment: CDR1 MNHEY and CDR2 SVGAGI. The CDR3 spans 15 residues. V lost 5 bases, J lost 0 bases, and 11 bases lay in between. The chain recombines TRBV6-5 with TRBJ1-3, with D possibly TRBD1 on 5 matching bases. The clonotype originates from a human donor in good health. Some clones in this sample may be carry-over from other donors' samples. Sequenced input: T cells isolated from PBMCs. DNA of the CDR3: TGTGCCAGCAGTAAGACAGCTTCCTCTGGAAACACCATATATTTT. This sequence encodes CASSKTASSGNTIYF.